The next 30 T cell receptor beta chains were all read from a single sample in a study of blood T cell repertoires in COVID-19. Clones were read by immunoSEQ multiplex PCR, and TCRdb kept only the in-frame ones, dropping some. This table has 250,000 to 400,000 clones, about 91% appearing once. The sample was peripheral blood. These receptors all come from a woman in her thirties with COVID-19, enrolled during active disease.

CDR3 nucleotides: TGTGCCAGCAGCCAGGGGGACAGGGGTTCTGGAAACACCATATATTTT. Its protein product is CASSQGDRGSGNTIYF. V and J are TRBV14 and TRBJ1-3; 10 nucleotides agree with TRBD1. The CDR3 length is 16 residues. Germline values: CDR1 SGHDN, CDR2 FVKESK. V was pared by 3 bases and J by 1 base, with 3 bases of the junction left unmatched.

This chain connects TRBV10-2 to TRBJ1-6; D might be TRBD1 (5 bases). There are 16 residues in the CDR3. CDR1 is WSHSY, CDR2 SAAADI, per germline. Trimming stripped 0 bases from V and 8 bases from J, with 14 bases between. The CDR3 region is CASSESGGRGYSPLHF. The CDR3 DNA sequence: TGCGCCAGCAGTGAGTCGGGGGGGAGAGGGTATTCACCCCTCCACTTT.

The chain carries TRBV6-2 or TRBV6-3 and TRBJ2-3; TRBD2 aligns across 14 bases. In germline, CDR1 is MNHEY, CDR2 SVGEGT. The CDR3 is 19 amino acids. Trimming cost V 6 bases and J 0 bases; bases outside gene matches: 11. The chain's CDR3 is CASSPYGTSGGPSTDTQYF. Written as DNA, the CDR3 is TGTGCCAGCAGCCCATATGGGACTAGCGGGGGCCCCAGCACAGATACGCAGTATTTT.

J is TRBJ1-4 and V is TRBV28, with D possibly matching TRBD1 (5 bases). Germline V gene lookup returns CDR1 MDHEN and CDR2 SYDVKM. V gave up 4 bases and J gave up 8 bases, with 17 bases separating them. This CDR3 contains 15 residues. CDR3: CASSYAGGGNEKLFF. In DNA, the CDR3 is TGTGCCAGCAGTTACGCCGGGGGGGGGAACGAAAAACTGTTTTTT.

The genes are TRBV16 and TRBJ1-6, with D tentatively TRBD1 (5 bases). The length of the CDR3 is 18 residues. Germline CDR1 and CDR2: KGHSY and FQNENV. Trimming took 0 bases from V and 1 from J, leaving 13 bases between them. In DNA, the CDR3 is TGTGCCAGCAGCCAATCGGGAGGGACGAGTTCCTATAATTCACCCCTCCACTTT. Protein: CASSQSGGTSSYNSPLHF.

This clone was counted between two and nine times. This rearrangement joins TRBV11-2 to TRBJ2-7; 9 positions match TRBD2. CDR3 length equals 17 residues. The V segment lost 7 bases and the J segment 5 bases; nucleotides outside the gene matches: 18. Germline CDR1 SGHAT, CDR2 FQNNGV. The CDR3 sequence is CASTLAVFGTSFDEQYF. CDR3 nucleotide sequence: TGTGCCAGCACCCTTGCCGTTTTCGGGACTAGCTTTGACGAGCAGTACTTC.

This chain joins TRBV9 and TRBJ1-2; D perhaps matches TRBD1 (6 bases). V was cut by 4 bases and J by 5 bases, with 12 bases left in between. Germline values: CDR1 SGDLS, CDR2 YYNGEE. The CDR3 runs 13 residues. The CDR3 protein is CASSPSGVYGYTF. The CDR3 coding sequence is TGTGCCAGCAGCCCCTCAGGGGTTTATGGCTACACCTTC.

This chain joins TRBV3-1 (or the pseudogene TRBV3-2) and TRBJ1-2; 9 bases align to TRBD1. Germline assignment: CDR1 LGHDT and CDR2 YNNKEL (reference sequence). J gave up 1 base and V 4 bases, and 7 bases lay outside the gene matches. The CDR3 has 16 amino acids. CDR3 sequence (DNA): TGTGCCAGCAGCCTCGGGACAGGGACGATTAACTATGGCTACACCTTC. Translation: CASSLGTGTINYGYTF.

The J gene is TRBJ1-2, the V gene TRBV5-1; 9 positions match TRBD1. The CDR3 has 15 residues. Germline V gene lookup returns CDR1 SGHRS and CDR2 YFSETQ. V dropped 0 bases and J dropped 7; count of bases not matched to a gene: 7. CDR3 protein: CASSLEYTGGSGYTF. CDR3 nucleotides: TGCGCCAGCAGCTTGGAATATACAGGGGGCTCTGGCTACACCTTC.

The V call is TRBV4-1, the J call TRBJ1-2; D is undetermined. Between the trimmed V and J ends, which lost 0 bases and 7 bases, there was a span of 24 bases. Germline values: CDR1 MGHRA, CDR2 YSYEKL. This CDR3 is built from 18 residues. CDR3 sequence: CASSQEGSAVADVFGYTF. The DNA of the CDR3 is TGCGCCAGCAGCCAAGAAGGTTCGGCGGTAGCGGACGTTTTTGGCTACACCTTC.

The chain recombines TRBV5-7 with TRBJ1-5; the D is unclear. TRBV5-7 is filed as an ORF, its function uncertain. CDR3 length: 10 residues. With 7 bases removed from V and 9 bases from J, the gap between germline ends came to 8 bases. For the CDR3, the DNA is TGTGCCAGCGTCTACCGGCCCCAGCATTTT. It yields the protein CASVYRPQHF.

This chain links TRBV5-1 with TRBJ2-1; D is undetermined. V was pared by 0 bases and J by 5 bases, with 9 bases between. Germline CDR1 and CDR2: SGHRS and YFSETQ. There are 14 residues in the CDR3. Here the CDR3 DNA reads TGCGCCAGCAGCTTGGTTCGAGGAGACAATGAGCAGTTCTTC. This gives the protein CASSLVRGDNEQFF.

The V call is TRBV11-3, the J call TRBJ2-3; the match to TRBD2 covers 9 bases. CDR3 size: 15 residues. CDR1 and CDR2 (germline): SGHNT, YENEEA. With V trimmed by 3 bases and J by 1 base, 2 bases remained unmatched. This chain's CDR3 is CASSLRGGGTDTQYF. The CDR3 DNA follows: TGTGCCAGCAGCTTGCGGGGGGGCGGCACAGATACGCAGTATTTT.

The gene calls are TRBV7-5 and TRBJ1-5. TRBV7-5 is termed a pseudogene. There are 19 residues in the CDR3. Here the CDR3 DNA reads TGTGTCAGAAGAAACTCGCACCGGGAGAACGGATATAGCAATCAGCCCCAGCATTTT. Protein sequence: CVRRNSHRENGYSNQPQHF.

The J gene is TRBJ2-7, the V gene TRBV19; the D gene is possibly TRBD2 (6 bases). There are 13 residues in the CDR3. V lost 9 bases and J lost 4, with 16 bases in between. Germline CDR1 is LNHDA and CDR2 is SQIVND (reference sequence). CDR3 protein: CASAAGPSYEQYF. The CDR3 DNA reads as TGTGCCAGCGCCGCGGGGCCCTCGTACGAGCAGTACTTC. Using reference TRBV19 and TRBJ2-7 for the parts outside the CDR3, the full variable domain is DGGITQSPKYLFRKEGQNVTLSCEQNLNHDAMYWYRQDPGQGLRLIYYSQIVNDFQKGDIAEGYSVSREKKESFPLTVTSAQKNPTAFYLCASAAGPSYEQYFGPGTRLTVT.

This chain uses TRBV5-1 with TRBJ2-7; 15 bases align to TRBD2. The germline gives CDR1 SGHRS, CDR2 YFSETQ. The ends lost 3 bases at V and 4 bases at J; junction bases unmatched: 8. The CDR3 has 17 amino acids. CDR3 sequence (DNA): TGCGCCAGCAGCTACAGGACTAGCGGGGGGGCTTTATACGAGCAGTACTTC. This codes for CASSYRTSGGALYEQYF.

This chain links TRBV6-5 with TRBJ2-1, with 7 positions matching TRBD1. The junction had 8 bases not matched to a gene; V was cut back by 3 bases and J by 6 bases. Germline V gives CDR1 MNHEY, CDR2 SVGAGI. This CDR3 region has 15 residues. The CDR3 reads CASSYQKTGSNEQFF. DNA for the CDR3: TGTGCCAGCAGTTATCAGAAGACAGGGAGCAATGAGCAGTTCTTC.

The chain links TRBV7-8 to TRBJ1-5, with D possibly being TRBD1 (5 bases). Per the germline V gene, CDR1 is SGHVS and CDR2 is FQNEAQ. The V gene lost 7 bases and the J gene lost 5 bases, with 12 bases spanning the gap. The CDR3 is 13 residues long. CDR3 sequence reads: CASTGGGYQPQHF. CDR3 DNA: TGTGCCAGCACGGGGGGAGGGTATCAGCCCCAGCATTTT.

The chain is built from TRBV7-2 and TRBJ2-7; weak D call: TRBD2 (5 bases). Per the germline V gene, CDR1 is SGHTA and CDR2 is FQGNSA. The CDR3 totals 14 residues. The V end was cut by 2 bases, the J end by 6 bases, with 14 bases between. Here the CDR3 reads CASSLFSGRGEQYF. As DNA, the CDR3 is TGTGCCAGCAGCTTATTTTCGGGTCGGGGCGAGCAGTACTTC.

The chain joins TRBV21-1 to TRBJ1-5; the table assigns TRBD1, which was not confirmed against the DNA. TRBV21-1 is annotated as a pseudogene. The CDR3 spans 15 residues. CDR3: CASYHRDRDNQPQHF. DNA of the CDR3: TGTGCCAGCTATCACCGGGACAGGGACAATCAGCCCCAGCATTTT.

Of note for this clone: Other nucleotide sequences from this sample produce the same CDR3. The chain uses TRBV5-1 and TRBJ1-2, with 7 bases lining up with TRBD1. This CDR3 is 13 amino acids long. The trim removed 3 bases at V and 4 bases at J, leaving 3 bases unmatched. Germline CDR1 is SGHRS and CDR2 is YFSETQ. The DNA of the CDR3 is TGCGCCAGCAGCTCCGGGACAGTCTATGGCTACACCTTC. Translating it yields CASSSGTVYGYTF.

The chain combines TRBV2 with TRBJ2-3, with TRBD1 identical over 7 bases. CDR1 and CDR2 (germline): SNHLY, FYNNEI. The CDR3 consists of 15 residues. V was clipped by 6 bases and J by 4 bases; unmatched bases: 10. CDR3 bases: TGTGCCAGCAGCCTGACAGGGCTCGAGGCAGATACGCAGTATTTT. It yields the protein CASSLTGLEADTQYF.

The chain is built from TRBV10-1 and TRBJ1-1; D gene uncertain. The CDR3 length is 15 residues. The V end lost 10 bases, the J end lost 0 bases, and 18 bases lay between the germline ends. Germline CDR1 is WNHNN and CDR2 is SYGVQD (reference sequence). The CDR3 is CATLGRELMNTEAFF. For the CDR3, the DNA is TGCGCCACCCTCGGGAGGGAGCTCATGAACACTGAAGCTTTCTTT.

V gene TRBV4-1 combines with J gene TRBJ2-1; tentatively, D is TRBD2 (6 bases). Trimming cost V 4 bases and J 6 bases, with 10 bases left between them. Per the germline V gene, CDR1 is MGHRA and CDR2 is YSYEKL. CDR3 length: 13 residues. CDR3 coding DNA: TGCGCCAGCAGCCCCGGGGGAGGCAATGAGCAGTTCTTC. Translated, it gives CASSPGGGNEQFF.

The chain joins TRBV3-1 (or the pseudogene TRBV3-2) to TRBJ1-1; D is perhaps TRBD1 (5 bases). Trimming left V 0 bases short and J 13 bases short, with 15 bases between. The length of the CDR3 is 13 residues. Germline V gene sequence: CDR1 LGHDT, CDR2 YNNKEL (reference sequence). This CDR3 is CASSQDSGRRGFF. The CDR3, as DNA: TGTGCCAGCAGCCAAGATTCCGGCCGAAGGGGTTTCTTT.

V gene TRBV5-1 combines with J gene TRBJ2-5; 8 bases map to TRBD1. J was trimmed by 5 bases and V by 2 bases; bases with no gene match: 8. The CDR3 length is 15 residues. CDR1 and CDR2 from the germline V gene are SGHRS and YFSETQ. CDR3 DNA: TGCGCCAGCAGCTTTGGGACAGGACCCTTGGAGACCCAGTACTTC. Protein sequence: CASSFGTGPLETQYF.

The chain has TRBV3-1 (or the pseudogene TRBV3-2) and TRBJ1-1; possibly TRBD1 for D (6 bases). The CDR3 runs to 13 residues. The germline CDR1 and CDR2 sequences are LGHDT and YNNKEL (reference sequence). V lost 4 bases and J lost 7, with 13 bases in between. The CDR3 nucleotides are TGTGCCAGCAGCCCCCAGGGGTCGGATGAAGCTTTCTTT. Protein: CASSPQGSDEAFF.

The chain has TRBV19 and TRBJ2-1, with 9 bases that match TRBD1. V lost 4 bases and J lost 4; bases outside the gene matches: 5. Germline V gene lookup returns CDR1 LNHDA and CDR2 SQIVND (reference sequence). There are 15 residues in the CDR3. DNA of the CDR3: TGTGCCAGTAGTAGGGGACAGGGTTCGTACAATGAGCAGTTCTTC. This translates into CASSRGQGSYNEQFF.

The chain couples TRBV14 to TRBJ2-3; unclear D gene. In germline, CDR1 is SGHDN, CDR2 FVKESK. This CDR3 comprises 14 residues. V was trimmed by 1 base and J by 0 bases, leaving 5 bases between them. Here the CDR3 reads CASSQVSSTDTQYF. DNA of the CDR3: TGTGCCAGCAGCCAAGTCTCTAGCACAGATACGCAGTATTTT.

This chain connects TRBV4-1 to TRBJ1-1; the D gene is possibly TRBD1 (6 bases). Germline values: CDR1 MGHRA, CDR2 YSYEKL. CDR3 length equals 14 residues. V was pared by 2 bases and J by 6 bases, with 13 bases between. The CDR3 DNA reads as TGCGCCAGCAGCCAATGGGGACACACGCCTGAAGCTTTCTTT. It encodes CASSQWGHTPEAFF.